This TCR beta chain appears in the sequencing data of a study of chemoradiotherapy in HPV16-positive cancers. Findings of the study overall: The functional HPV-specific definition rests on just a couple of HPV16-positive patients. Candidate HPV-specific clones and E7-related TCR motifs grew in tumor during treatment.

About this clone: What it recognizes is unknown.

The V and J ends lost 6 bases and 5 bases, in that order; junction bases with no gene match: 4. The CDR3 consists of 14 residues. CDR1 is SNHLY and CDR2 is FYNNEI in the germline V gene. Assay used: immunoSEQ multiplex PCR; TCRdb lists only in-frame clones, some missing. The repertoire holds around 68,000 clones, with about nine tenths as singletons. Over chemoradiotherapy, repertoires were sampled more than once. The chain recombines TRBV2 with TRBJ1-5; 10 bases match TRBD1. This TCR derives from a human donor with HPV-associated anogenital cancer. Here the sequenced sample was blood, taken from a patient who underwent chemoradiotherapy. DNA of the CDR3: TGTGCCAGCAGGGGGGACAGGGGCGATCAGCCCCAGCATTTT. Its translation: CASRGDRGDQPQHF.